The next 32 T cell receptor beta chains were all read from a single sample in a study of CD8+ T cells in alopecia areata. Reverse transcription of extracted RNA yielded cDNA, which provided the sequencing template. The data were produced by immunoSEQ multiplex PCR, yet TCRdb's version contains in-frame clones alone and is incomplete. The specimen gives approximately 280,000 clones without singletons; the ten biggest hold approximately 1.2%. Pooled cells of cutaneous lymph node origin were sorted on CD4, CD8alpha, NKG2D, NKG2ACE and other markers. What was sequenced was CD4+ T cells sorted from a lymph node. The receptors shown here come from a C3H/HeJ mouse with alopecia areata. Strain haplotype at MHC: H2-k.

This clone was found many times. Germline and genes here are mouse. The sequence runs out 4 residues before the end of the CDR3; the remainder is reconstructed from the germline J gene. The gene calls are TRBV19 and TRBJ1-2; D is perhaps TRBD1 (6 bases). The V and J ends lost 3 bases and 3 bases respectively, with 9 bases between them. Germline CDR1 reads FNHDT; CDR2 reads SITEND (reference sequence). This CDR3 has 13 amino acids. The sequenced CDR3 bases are TGTGCCAGCAGTAGGGGGCGCGACTCC. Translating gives CASSRGRDS. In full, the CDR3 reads CASSRGRDSDYTF. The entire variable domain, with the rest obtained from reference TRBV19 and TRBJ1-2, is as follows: GGIITQTPKFLIGQEGQKLTLKCQQNFNHDTMYWYRQDSGKGLRLIYYSITENDLQKGDLSEGYDASREKKSSFSLTVTSAQKNEMAVFLCASSRGRDSDYTFGSGTRLLVI.

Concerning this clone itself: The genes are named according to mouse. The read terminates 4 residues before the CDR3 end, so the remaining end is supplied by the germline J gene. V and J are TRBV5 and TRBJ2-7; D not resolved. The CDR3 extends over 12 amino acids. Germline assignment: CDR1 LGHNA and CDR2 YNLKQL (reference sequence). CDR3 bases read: TGTGCCAGCAGCCAAGTCAGTAAT. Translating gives CASSQVSN. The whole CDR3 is CASSQVSNEQYF.

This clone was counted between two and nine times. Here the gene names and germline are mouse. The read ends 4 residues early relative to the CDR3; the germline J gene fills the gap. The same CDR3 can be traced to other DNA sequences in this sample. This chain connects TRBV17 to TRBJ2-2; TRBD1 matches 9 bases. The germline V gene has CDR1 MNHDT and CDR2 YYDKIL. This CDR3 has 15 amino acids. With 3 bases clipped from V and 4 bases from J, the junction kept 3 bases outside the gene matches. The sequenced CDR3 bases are TGTGCTAGCAGTAGGGACAGGGGTGGCACCGGG. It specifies CASSRDRGGTG. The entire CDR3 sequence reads CASSRDRGGTGQLYF. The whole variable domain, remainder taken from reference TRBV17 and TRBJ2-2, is DTTVKQNPRYKLARVGKPVNLICSQTMNHDTMYWYQKKPNQAPKLLLFYYDKILNREADTFEKFQSSRPNNSFCSLYIGSAGLEYSAMYLCASSRDRGGTGQLYFGEGSKLTVL.

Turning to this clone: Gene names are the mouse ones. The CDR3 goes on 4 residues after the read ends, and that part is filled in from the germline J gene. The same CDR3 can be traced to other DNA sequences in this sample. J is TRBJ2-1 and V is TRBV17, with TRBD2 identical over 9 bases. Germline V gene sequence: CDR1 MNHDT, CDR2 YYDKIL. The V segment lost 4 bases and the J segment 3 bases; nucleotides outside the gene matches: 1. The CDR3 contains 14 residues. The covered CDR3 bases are TGTGCTAGCAGTAAGACTGGGGGCTATGCT. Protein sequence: CASSKTGGYA. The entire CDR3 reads CASSKTGGYAEQFF.

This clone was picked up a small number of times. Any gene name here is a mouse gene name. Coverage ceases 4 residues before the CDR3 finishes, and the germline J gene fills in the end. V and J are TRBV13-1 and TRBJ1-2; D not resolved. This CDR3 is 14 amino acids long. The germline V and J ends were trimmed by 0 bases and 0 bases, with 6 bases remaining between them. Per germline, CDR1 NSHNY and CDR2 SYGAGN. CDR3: CASSDEGPNSDYTF. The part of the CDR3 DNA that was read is TGTGCCAGCAGTGATGAGGGTCCAAACTCC.

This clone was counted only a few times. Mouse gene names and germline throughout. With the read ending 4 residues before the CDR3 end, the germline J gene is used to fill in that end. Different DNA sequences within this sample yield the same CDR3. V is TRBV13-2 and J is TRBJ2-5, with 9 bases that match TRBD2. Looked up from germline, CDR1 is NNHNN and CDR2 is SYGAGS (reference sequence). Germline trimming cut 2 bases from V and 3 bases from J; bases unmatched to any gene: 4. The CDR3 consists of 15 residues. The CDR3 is CASGDPGLGQDTQYF. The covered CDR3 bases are TGTGCCAGCGGTGACCCGGGACTGGGTCAAGAC.

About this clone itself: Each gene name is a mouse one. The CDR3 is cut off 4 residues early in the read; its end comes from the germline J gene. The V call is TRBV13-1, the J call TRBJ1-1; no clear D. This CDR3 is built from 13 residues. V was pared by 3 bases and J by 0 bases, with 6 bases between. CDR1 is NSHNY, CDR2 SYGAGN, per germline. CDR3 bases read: TGTGCCAGCAGTGCCCGACAGAACACA. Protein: CASSARQNT. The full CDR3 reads CASSARQNTEVFF.

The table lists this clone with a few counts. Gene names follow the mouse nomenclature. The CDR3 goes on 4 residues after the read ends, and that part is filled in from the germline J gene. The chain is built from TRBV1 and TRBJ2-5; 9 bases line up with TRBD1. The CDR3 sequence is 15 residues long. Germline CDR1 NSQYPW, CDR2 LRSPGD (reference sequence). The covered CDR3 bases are TGCACCTGCAGTGCAGGCGGGACAGGGTGGGAC. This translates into CTCSAGGTGWD. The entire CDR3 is CTCSAGGTGWDTQYF.

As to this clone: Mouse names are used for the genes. CDR3 in amino acids: CASSNRDRGYAEQFF. The covered CDR3 bases are TGTGCCAGCAGTAACCGGGACAGGGGATATGCT. The rearrangement links TRBV19 to TRBJ2-1; 10 bases align to TRBD1. The observed sequence ends 4 residues before the CDR3 terminus, with the missing tail filled in from the germline J gene. The V segment lost 3 bases and the J segment 4 bases; nucleotides outside the gene matches: 4. The CDR3 has 15 residues. Germline CDR1 reads FNHDT; CDR2 reads SITEND (reference sequence). Complete variable domain (other parts from reference TRBV19 and TRBJ2-1): GGIITQTPKFLIGQEGQKLTLKCQQNFNHDTMYWYRQDSGKGLRLIYYSITENDLQKGDLSEGYDASREKKSSFSLTVTSAQKNEMAVFLCASSNRDRGYAEQFFGPGTRLTVL.

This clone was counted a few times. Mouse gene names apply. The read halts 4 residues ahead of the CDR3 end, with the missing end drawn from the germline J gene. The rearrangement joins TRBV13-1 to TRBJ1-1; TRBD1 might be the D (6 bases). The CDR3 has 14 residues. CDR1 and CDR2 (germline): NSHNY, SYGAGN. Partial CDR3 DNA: TGTGCCAGCAGTGAGGGGGGGCGAGGGACA. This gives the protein CASSEGGRGT. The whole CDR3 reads CASSEGGRGTEVFF.

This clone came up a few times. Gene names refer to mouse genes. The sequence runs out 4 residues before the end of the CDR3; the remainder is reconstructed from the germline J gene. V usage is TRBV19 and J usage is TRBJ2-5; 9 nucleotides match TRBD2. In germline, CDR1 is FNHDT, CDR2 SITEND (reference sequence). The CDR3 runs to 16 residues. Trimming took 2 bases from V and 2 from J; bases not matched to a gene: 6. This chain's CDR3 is CASSITGGLGQDTQYF. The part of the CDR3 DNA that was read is TGTGCCAGCAGTATCACTGGGGGGCTAGGCCAAGAC.

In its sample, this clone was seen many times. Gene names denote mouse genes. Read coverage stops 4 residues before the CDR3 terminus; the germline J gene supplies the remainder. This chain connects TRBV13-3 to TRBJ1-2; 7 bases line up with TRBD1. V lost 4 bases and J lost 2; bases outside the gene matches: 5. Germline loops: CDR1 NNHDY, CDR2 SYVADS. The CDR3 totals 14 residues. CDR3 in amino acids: CASSRQGGNSDYTF. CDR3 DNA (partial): TGTGCCAGCAGTCGACAGGGAGGGAACTCC.

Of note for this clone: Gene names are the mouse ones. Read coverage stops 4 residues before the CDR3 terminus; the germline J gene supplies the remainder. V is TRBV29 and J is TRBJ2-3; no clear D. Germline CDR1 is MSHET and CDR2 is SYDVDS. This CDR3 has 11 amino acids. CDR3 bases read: TGTGCGCACATTAGTGCAGAA. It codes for CAHISAE. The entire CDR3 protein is CAHISAETLYF.

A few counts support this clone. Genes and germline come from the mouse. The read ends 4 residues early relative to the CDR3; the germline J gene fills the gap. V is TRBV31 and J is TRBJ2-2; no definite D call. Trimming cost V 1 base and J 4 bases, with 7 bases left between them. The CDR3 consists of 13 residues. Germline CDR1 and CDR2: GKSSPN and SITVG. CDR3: CAWSQTPTGQLYF. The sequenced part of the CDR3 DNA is TGTGCCTGGAGTCAGACACCCACCGGG. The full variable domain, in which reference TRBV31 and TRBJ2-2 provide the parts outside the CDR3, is AQTIHQWPVAEIKAVGSPLSLGCTIKGKSSPNLYWYWQATGGTLQQLFYSITVGQVESVVQLNLSASRPKDDQFILSTEKLLLSHSGFYLCAWSQTPTGQLYFGEGSKLTVL.

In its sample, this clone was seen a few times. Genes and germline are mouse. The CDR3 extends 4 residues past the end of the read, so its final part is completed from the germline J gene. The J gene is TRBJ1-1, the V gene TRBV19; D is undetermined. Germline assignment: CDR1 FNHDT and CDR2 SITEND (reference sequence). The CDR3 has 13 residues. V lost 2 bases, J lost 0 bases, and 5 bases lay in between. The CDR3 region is CASSITTNTEVFF. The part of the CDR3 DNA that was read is TGTGCCAGCAGTATCACAACAAACACA.

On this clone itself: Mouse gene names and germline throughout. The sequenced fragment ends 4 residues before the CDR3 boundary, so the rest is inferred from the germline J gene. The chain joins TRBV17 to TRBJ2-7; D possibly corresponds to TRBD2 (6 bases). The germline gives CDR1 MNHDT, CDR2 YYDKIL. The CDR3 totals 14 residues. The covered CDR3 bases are TGTGCTAGCAGTCTGGGACTTTCCCCGTAT. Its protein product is CASSLGLSPY. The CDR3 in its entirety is CASSLGLSPYEQYF.

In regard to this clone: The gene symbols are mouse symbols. The CDR3 reads CASSEGDRQDTQYF. Partial CDR3 DNA: TGTGCCAGCAGTGAAGGGGACAGACAAGAC. The V gene is TRBV13-1, the J gene TRBJ2-5, with 7 bases matching TRBD1. The read halts 4 residues ahead of the CDR3 end, with the missing end drawn from the germline J gene. CDR3 length: 14 amino acids. V shed 2 bases and J 3 bases; nucleotides not matched to a gene: 3. The germline V gene encodes CDR1 NSHNY and CDR2 SYGAGN.

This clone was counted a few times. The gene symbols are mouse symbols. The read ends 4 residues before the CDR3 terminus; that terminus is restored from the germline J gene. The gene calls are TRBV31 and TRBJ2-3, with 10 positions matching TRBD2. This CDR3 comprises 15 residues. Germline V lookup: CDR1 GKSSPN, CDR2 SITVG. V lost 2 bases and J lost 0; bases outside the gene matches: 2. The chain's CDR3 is CAWSWGLGSAETLYF. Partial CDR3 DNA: TGTGCCTGGAGTTGGGGACTGGGGAGTGCAGAA. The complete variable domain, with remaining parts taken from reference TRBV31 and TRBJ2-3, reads AQTIHQWPVAEIKAVGSPLSLGCTIKGKSSPNLYWYWQATGGTLQQLFYSITVGQVESVVQLNLSASRPKDDQFILSTEKLLLSHSGFYLCAWSWGLGSAETLYFGSGTRLTVL.

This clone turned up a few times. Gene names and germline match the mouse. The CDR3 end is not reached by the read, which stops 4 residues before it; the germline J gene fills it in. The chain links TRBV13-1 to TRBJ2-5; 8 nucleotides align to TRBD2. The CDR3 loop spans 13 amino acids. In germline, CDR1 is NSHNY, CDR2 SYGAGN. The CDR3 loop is CASSNWGKDTQYF. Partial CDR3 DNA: TGTGCCAGCAGTAACTGGGGGAAAGAC.

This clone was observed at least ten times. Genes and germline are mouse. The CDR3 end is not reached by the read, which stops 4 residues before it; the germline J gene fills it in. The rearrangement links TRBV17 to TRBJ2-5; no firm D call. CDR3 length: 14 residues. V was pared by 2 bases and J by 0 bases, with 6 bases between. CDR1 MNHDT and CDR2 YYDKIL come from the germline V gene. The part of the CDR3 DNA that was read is TGTGCTAGCAGTAGACTGGCAAACCAAGAC. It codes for CASSRLANQD. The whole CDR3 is CASSRLANQDTQYF.

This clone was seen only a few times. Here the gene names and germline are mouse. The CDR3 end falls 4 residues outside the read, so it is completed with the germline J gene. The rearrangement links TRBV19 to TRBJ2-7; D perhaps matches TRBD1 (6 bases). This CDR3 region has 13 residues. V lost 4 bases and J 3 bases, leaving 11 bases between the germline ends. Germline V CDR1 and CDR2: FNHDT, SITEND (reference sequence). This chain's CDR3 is CASSSGHIYEQYF. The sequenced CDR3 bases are TGTGCCAGCAGTTCGGGACATATCTAT.

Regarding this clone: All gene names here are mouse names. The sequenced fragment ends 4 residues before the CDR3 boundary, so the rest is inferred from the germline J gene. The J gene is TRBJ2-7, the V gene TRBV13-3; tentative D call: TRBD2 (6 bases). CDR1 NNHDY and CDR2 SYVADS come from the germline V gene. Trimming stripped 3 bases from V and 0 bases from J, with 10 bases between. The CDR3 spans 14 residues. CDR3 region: CASSAPGVSYEQYF. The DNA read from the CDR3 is TGTGCCAGCAGTGCCCCTGGGGTCTCCTAT.

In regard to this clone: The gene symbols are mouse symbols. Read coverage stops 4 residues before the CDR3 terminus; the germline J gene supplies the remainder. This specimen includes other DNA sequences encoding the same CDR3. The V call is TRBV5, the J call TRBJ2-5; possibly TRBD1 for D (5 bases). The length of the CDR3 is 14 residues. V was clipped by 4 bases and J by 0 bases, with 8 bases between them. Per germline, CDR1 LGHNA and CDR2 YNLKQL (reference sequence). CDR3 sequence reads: CASSPDSNQDTQYF. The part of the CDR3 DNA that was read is TGTGCCAGCAGCCCCGACAGTAACCAAGAC.

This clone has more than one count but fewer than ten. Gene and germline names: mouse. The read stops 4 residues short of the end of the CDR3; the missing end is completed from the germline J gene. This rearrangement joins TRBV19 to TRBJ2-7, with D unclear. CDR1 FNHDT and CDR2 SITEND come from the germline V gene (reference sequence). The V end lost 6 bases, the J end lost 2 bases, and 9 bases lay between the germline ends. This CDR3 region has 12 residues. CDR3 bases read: TGTGCCAGCACTTCCAGAACCTAT. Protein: CASTSRTY. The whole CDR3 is CASTSRTYEQYF.

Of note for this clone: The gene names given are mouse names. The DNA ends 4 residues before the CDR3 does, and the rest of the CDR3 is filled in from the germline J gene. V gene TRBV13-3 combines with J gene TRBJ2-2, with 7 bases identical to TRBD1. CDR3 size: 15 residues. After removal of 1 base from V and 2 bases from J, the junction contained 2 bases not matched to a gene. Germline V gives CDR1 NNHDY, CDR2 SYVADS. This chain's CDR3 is CASSDRDSNTGQLYF. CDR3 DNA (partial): TGTGCCAGCAGTGATCGGGACAGCAACACCGGG.

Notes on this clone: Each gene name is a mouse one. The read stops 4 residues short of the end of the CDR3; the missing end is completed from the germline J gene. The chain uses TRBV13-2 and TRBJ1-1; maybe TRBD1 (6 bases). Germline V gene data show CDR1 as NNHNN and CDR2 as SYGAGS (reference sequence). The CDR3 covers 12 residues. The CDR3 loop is CASGDAGEEVFF. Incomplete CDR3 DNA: TGTGCCAGCGGTGATGCAGGGGAA.

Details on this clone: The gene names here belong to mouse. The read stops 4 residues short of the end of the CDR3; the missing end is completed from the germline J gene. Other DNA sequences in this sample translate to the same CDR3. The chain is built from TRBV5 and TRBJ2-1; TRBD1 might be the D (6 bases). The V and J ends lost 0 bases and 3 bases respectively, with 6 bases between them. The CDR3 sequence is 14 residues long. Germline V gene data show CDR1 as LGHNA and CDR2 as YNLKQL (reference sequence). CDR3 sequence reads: CASSQEDSYAEQFF. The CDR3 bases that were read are TGTGCCAGCAGCCAAGAGGACAGCTATGCT.

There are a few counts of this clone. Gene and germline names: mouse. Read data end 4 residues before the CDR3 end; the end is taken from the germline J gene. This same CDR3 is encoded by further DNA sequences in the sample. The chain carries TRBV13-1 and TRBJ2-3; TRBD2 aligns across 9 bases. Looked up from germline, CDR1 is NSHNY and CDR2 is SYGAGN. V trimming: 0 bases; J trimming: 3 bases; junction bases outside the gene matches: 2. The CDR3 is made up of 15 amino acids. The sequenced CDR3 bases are TGTGCCAGCAGTGATGCCTGGGGGGGGGCAGAA. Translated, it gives CASSDAWGGAE. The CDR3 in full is CASSDAWGGAETLYF.

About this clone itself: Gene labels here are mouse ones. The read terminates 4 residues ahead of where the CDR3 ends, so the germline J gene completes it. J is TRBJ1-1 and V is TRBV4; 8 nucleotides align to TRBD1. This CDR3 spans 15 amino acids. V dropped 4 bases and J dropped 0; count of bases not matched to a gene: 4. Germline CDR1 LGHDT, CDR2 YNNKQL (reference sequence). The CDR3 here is CASSLQGVANTEVFF. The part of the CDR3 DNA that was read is TGTGCCAGCAGCTTACAGGGGGTTGCAAACACA.

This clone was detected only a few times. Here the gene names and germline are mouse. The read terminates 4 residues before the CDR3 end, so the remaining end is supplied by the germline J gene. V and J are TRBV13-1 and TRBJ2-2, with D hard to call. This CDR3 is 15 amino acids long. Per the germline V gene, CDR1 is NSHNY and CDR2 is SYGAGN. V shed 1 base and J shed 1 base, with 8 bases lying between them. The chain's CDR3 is CASSDQVGNTGQLYF. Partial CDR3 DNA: TGTGCCAGCAGTGATCAAGTTGGAAACACCGGG.

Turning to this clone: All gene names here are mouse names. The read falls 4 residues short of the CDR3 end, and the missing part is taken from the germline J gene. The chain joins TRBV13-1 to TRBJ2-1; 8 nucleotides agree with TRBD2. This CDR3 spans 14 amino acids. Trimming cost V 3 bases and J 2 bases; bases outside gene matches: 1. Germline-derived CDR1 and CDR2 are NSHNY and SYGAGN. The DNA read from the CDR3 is TGTGCCAGCAGTGGGGGACTGGACTATGCT. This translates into CASSGGLDYA. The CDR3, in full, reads CASSGGLDYAEQFF.

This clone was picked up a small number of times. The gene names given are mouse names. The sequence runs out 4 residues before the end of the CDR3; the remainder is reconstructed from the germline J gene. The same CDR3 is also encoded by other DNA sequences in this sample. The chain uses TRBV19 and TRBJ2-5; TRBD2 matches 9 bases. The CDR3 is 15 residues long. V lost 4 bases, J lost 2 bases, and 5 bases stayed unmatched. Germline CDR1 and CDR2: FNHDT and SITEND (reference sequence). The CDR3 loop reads CASSPPGLGQDTQYF. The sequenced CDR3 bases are TGTGCCAGCAGTCCTCCGGGACTGGGCCAAGAC. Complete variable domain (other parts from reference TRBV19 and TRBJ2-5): GGIITQTPKFLIGQEGQKLTLKCQQNFNHDTMYWYRQDSGKGLRLIYYSITENDLQKGDLSEGYDASREKKSSFSLTVTSAQKNEMAVFLCASSPPGLGQDTQYFGPGTRLLVL.